Following are 21 T cell receptor beta chains from one sample sequenced in a study of somatic mutations in cytotoxic T cells in rheumatoid arthritis. The table came from immunoSEQ multiplex PCR; TCRdb's copy has only in-frame clones and leaves some out. The sample lists about 20,000 clones; roughly 86% were seen once. Sequencing used CD8+ T cells sorted from blood. These receptors originate from a woman aged 45 to 65 in good health.

This chain connects TRBV9 to TRBJ1-2; 8 bases align to TRBD1. The V gene's germline CDR1 is SGDLS and CDR2 YYNGEE. V gave up 4 bases and J gave up 4 bases; unmatched junction bases: 6. This CDR3 spans 14 amino acids. The CDR3 here is CASSLGQGPYGYTF. In DNA form, the CDR3 reads TGTGCCAGCAGCCTCGGACAGGGACCCTATGGCTACACCTTC.

The chain uses TRBV2 and TRBJ2-5, with TRBD2 as a possible D gene (5 bases). Germline CDR1 reads SNHLY; CDR2 reads FYNNEI. The germline V and J ends were trimmed by 0 bases and 2 bases, with 10 bases remaining between them. CDR3 length: 15 residues. The CDR3 nucleotides read TGTGCCAGCAGTGAAGCGCTGGAGGAGCAAGAGACCCAGTACTTC. This codes for CASSEALEEQETQYF.

The V call is TRBV4-3, the J call TRBJ2-1; the D gene is possibly TRBD2 (7 bases). V lost 8 bases, J lost 10 bases, and 21 bases lay in between. Germline V lookup: CDR1 LGHNA, CDR2 YSLEER. This CDR3 is built from 14 residues. The DNA of the CDR3 is TGCGCCAGCGCAATGGCGGGGGCCCCCCGGGAGCAGTTCTTC. Encoded protein: CASAMAGAPREQFF.

The chain joins TRBV5-8 to TRBJ2-1; a possible D gene is TRBD1 (6 bases). There are 16 residues in the CDR3. Between the trimmed V and J ends, which lost 4 bases and 7 bases, there was a span of 21 bases. The germline CDR1 and CDR2 sequences are SGHTS and YDEGEE. CDR3 sequence: CASSQNRVYTGNEQFF. CDR3 sequence (DNA): TGTGCCAGCAGCCAGAACAGGGTATACACGGGAAATGAGCAGTTCTTC.

J is TRBJ1-2 and V is TRBV27; perhaps TRBD1 as D (5 bases). Germline values: CDR1 MNHEY, CDR2 SMNVEV (reference sequence). This CDR3 spans 13 amino acids. Trimming took off 5 bases at V and 1 base at J, with 8 bases between the two ends. The chain's CDR3 is CASSTGVNYGYTF. DNA for the CDR3: TGTGCCAGCAGTACGGGGGTTAACTATGGCTACACCTTC.

The chain links TRBV7-8 to TRBJ2-7, with TRBD1 matching over 9 bases. Germline trimming cut 1 base from V and 4 bases from J; bases unmatched to any gene: 11. The germline gives CDR1 SGHVS, CDR2 FQNEAQ. The CDR3 length is 17 residues. Written as DNA, the CDR3 is TGTGCCAGCAGCTTAGTTACCCACAGGGGGCAGCATTACGAGCAGTACTTC. Its protein product is CASSLVTHRGQHYEQYF. The entire variable domain, with the rest obtained from reference TRBV7-8 and TRBJ2-7, is as follows: GAGVSQSPRYKVAKRGQDVALRCDPISGHVSLFWYQQALGQGPEFLTYFQNEAQLDKSGLPSDRFFAERPEGSVSTLKIQRTQQEDSAVYLCASSLVTHRGQHYEQYFGPGTRLTVT.

This chain connects TRBV6-5 to TRBJ2-2; D is tentatively TRBD1 or TRBD2 (5 bases each). CDR3 size: 16 residues. V lost 2 bases, J lost 5 bases, and 15 bases lay in between. Germline V gene data show CDR1 as MNHEY and CDR2 as SVGAGI. CDR3 in DNA: TGTGCCAGCAGTTACCGTCGGGGCATAAAGACCGGGGAGCTGTTTTTT. It encodes CASSYRRGIKTGELFF.

The CDR3: CAISGAGGPDTQYF. Written as DNA, the CDR3 is TGTGCCATCAGTGGAGCGGGGGGGCCAGATACGCAGTATTTT. This chain uses TRBV10-3 with TRBJ2-3, with 10 nucleotides matching TRBD2. Germline CDR1 is ENHRY and CDR2 is SYGVKD. Trimming took 4 bases from V and 4 from J; bases not matched to a gene: 2. The CDR3 extends over 14 amino acids.

The CDR3 sequence is CASSPNPYDRGETQYF. The CDR3 coding sequence is TGTGCCAGCAGCCCGAACCCGTATGACAGGGGAGAGACCCAGTACTTC. This chain joins TRBV7-2 and TRBJ2-5, with 8 nucleotides matching TRBD1. The CDR3 spans 16 residues. In germline, CDR1 is SGHTA, CDR2 FQGNSA. V shed 5 bases and J 4 bases; nucleotides not matched to a gene: 12.

The chain uses TRBV5-6 and TRBJ2-3; possibly TRBD2 for D (6 bases). Germline V gene sequence: CDR1 SGHDT, CDR2 YYEEEE. The V end lost 0 bases, the J end lost 4 bases, and 12 bases lay between the germline ends. CDR3 length: 15 residues. The CDR3 DNA reads as TGTGCCAGCAGCTTGGTCGGGGGTGGTCCAGATACGCAGTATTTT. It is translated as CASSLVGGGPDTQYF.

The V call is TRBV6-5, the J call TRBJ2-3; D is undetermined. CDR1 is MNHEY, CDR2 SVGAGI, per germline. Trimming left V 1 base short and J 5 bases short, with 10 bases between. This CDR3 has 14 amino acids. CDR3 protein: CASSYWWEQDTQYF. In DNA form, the CDR3 reads TGTGCCAGCAGTTACTGGTGGGAACAAGATACGCAGTATTTT.

Only one count was recorded for this clone. The rearrangement joins TRBV2 to TRBJ1-1, with D hard to call. Germline-derived CDR1 and CDR2 are SNHLY and FYNNEI. Trimming removed 11 bases from V and 5 bases from J, with 12 bases in between. The CDR3 length is 11 residues. CDR3 residues: CASLDGTEAFF. DNA for the CDR3: TGTGCCTCCCTGGATGGGACTGAAGCTTTCTTT.

CDR3 sequence (DNA): TGTGCCAGCTCACAAGGGGGGGTTTACGAGCAGTACTTC. This encodes CASSQGGVYEQYF. The rearrangement joins TRBV7-6 to TRBJ2-7, with D possibly being TRBD2 (7 bases). V shed 8 bases and J shed 4 bases, with 15 bases lying between them. CDR1 is SGHVS and CDR2 is FNYEAQ in the germline V gene. The CDR3 spans 13 residues. The full variable domain, its missing parts supplied by reference TRBV7-6 and TRBJ2-7, is GAGVSQSPRYKVTKRGQDVALRCDPISGHVSLYWYRQALGQGPEFLTYFNYEAQQDKSGLPNDRFSAERPEGSISTLTIQRTEQRDSAMYRCASSQGGVYEQYFGPGTRLTVT.

The V gene is TRBV6-6, the J gene TRBJ2-1, with TRBD1 matching 10 bases. V lost 4 bases, J lost 5 bases, and 2 bases stayed unmatched. CDR1 is MNHNY, CDR2 SVGAGI, per germline (reference sequence). This CDR3 has 14 residues. The CDR3 DNA follows: TGTGCCAGCAGTTTCGGGACAGGGGACAATGAGCAGTTCTTC. Encoded protein: CASSFGTGDNEQFF.

This rearrangement joins TRBV4-2 to TRBJ2-3, with TRBD2 matching 9 bases. The V gene end was trimmed by 0 bases and the J gene end by 8 bases; junction bases not matched to a gene: 12. CDR1 and CDR2 (germline): LGHNA, YNFKEQ. The CDR3 contains 17 residues. CDR3 sequence reads: CASSQDPAGGWGGTQYF. The CDR3 nucleotides read TGTGCCAGCAGCCAAGATCCGGCGGGGGGGTGGGGAGGTACGCAGTATTTT.

This chain joins TRBV4-3 and TRBJ2-1, with 9 bases that match TRBD2. This CDR3 spans 17 amino acids. V lost 0 bases to trimming and J lost 1 base; unmatched junction nucleotides: 4. CDR1 is LGHNA and CDR2 is YSLEER in the germline V gene. CDR3 bases: TGCGCCAGCAGCCAAGAACCCAGCGGGGGGTCCTACAATGAGCAGTTCTTC. Translation gives CASSQEPSGGSYNEQFF.

The chain uses TRBV13 and TRBJ2-5, with D possibly being TRBD2 (6 bases). Trimming removed 4 bases at V and 1 base at J, with 13 bases between. The CDR3 is 15 amino acids. Looked up from germline, CDR1 is PRHDT and CDR2 is FYEKMQ (reference sequence). CDR3 region: CASSSLERAQETQYF. DNA for the CDR3: TGTGCCAGCAGCTCCCTAGAGCGGGCCCAAGAGACCCAGTACTTC.

The gene calls are TRBV5-4 and TRBJ2-5; the D is unclear. The V end was cut by 6 bases, the J end by 1 base, with 10 bases between. The CDR3 is made up of 13 amino acids. Germline CDR1 SGHNT, CDR2 YYREEE (reference sequence). The CDR3 region is CASIPWGQETQYF. Written as DNA, the CDR3 is TGTGCCAGCATTCCCTGGGGCCAAGAGACCCAGTACTTC.

The rearrangement uses TRBV6-5 and TRBJ2-1; D might be TRBD2 (7 bases). Per the germline V gene, CDR1 is MNHEY and CDR2 is SVGAGI. The V gene lost 2 bases and the J gene lost 7 bases, with 12 bases spanning the gap. CDR3 length: 14 residues. DNA for the CDR3: TGTGCCAGCAGTTACAGAGGGGGGGCTAATGAGCAGTTCTTC. Protein product: CASSYRGGANEQFF.

The V gene is TRBV27, the J gene TRBJ1-1, with D perhaps TRBD1 (5 bases). The CDR3 extends over 13 amino acids. The germline V and J ends were trimmed by 2 bases and 4 bases, with 8 bases remaining between them. Germline V lookup: CDR1 MNHEY, CDR2 SMNVEV (reference sequence). The CDR3 sequence is CASSLRGFTEAFF. The CDR3 nucleotides read TGTGCCAGCAGTTTAAGGGGATTCACTGAAGCTTTCTTT.

V usage is TRBV9 and J usage is TRBJ2-3; TRBD2 aligns across 11 bases. V lost 0 bases to trimming and J lost 5 bases; unmatched junction nucleotides: 5. The germline V gene has CDR1 SGDLS and CDR2 YYNGEE. The CDR3 has 16 amino acids. The CDR3 bases are TGTGCCAGCAGCGTAGACCTAGCGGGGGGAGTAGATACGCAGTATTTT. It codes for CASSVDLAGGVDTQYF.